The 29 T cell receptor beta chains presented below share a single source sample, sequenced in a study of T cells in Graves' hyperthyroidism and ophthalmopathy. Researchers amplified the TCR beta CDR3 regions from RNA transcripts. Primed by the HTBI set, a first-round RT-PCR was run on the TCR CDR3. TCRdb re-derived calls from the multiplex PCR reads in MiXCR, one entry per CDR3 protein. The repertoire holds about 600,000 distinct CDR3 sequences, with 14% as singletons. Sequencing input: blood. Every receptor here comes from a woman aged 18 to 35 with Graves' ophthalmopathy.

The CDR3 spells CASTPTPGRGVYGYTF. In nucleotides, the CDR3 is TGTGCCAGTACCCCTACCCCGGGGAGGGGGGTCTATGGCTACACCTTC. The chain links TRBV19 to TRBJ1-2; D may be TRBD1 (6 bases). This CDR3 is 16 amino acids long. CDR1 is LNHDA and CDR2 is SQIVND in the germline V gene (reference sequence). V lost 7 bases and J lost 4, with 22 bases in between. Based on the CDR3 plus reference TRBV19 and TRBJ1-2, the full variable domain is DGGITQSPKYLFRKEGQNVTLSCEQNLNHDAMYWYRQDPGQGLRLIYYSQIVNDFQKGDIAEGYSVSREKKESFPLTVTSAQKNPTAFYLCASTPTPGRGVYGYTFGSGTRLTVV.

This clonotype appeared a few times. The chain carries TRBV19 and TRBJ1-2; D gene ambiguous. This CDR3 comprises 12 residues. V lost 5 bases and J lost 7, with 11 bases in between. Germline V CDR1 and CDR2: LNHDA, SQIVND (reference sequence). This chain's CDR3 is CASSPRMAGYTF. DNA of the CDR3: TGTGCCAGTAGTCCAAGGATGGCTGGCTACACCTTC.

The chain carries TRBV29-1 and TRBJ2-4; a possible D gene is TRBD1 (6 bases). This CDR3 spans 13 amino acids. Germline lookup yields CDR1 SQVTM and CDR2 ANQGSEA. V was clipped by 4 bases and J by 6 bases, with 13 bases between them. CDR3 sequence (DNA): TGCAGCGTTGCCCAGGGGCTATTAAACATTCAGTACTTC. It encodes CSVAQGLLNIQYF.

A single count supports this clonotype. Given a much more abundant clone one base away, this may be a read error. This chain uses TRBV30 with TRBJ2-1; D might be TRBD1 or TRBD2, each matching 6 bases. Germline V gives CDR1 GTSNPN, CDR2 SVGIG (reference sequence). The CDR3 is 13 amino acids. V gave up 3 bases and J gave up 10 bases, with 16 bases separating them. The DNA of the CDR3 is TGTGCCTGGAGACAGGGACTCTACTACGAGCAGTTCTTC. Translated, it gives CAWRQGLYYEQFF.

This clonotype has more than one count but fewer than ten. This chain uses TRBV10-3 with TRBJ2-1; D remains unclear. Germline V gene data show CDR1 as ENHRY and CDR2 as SYGVKD. The V end was cut by 2 bases, the J end by 0 bases, with 11 bases between. The CDR3 runs 16 residues. DNA for the CDR3: TGTGCCATCAGTGAGATCATGCGAAGCTCCTACAATGAGCAGTTCTTC. Translating it yields CAISEIMRSSYNEQFF.

The table lists this clonotype with many counts. The rearrangement links TRBV7-8 to TRBJ2-1; 7 bases agree with TRBD2. This CDR3 spans 16 amino acids. CDR1 is SGHVS and CDR2 is FQNEAQ in the germline V gene. The J segment lost 7 bases and the V segment lost 5 bases, leaving 14 bases of the junction unmatched. CDR3 nucleotides: TGTGCCAGCAGCCCCCAGGCGGGGGTGAGGCGGAATGAGCAGTTCTTC. This encodes CASSPQAGVRRNEQFF. Together with reference TRBV7-8 and TRBJ2-1, the CDR3 gives the full variable domain: GAGVSQSPRYKVAKRGQDVALRCDPISGHVSLFWYQQALGQGPEFLTYFQNEAQLDKSGLPSDRFFAERPEGSVSTLKIQRTQQEDSAVYLCASSPQAGVRRNEQFFGPGTRLTVL.

This clonotype was seen at least ten times. V is TRBV5-6 and J is TRBJ2-1; no firm D call. Trimming removed 2 bases at V and 7 bases at J, with 4 bases between. The CDR3 extends over 11 amino acids. Per germline, CDR1 SGHDT and CDR2 YYEEEE. The CDR3 DNA reads TGTGCCAGCAGCTTCCGGAATGAGCAGTTCTTC. Protein product: CASSFRNEQFF. The variable domain in full, with the rest retrieved from reference TRBV5-6 and TRBJ2-1, is DAGVTQSPTHLIKTRGQQVTLRCSPKSGHDTVSWYQQALGQGPQFIFQYYEEEERQRGNFPDRFSGHQFPNYSSELNVNALLLGDSALYLCASSFRNEQFFGPGTRLTVL.

This clonotype was counted ten times or more. V is TRBV28 and J is TRBJ2-1; 8 bases fit TRBD2. The V and J ends lost 3 bases and 0 bases, in that order; junction bases with no gene match: 7. Germline values: CDR1 MDHEN, CDR2 SYDVKM. There are 17 residues in the CDR3. The CDR3 coding sequence is TGTGCCAGCAGTTTGTCAGCGGGAGCCATCTCCTACAATGAGCAGTTCTTC. Amino acid sequence: CASSLSAGAISYNEQFF.

This clonotype has just a few counts. The chain has TRBV5-6 and TRBJ2-7; 8 bases agree with TRBD2. The CDR3 is 13 residues long. Germline values: CDR1 SGHDT, CDR2 YYEEEE. Trimming took 5 bases from V and 3 from J; bases not matched to a gene: 4. The CDR3 sequence: CASSSGTYYEQYF. The CDR3 nucleotides are TGTGCCAGCAGTAGCGGGACTTACTACGAGCAGTACTTC.

CDR3 bases: TGTGCCAGCAGCTTGGGGGCGGCGGGGGCCAACGTCCTGACTTTC. It translates to CASSLGAAGANVLTF. This chain links TRBV19 with TRBJ2-6; D perhaps matches TRBD1 (6 bases). The V and J ends lost 9 bases and 4 bases respectively, with 16 bases between them. Germline CDR1 and CDR2: LNHDA and SQIVND (reference sequence). The CDR3 is 15 amino acids.

This clonotype turned up a few times. This rearrangement joins TRBV9 to TRBJ2-2; the match to TRBD2 covers 8 bases. Germline V gives CDR1 SGDLS, CDR2 YYNGEE. V gave up 0 bases and J gave up 4 bases; unmatched junction bases: 5. The CDR3 consists of 16 residues. CDR3 sequence: CASSVASGRATGELFF. CDR3 DNA sequence: TGTGCCAGCAGCGTAGCCAGCGGGAGAGCCACCGGGGAGCTGTTTTTT.

This clonotype appeared many times. DNA of the CDR3: TGTGCCAGCAGTTTAACCCACGAGCAGTACTTC. It specifies CASSLTHEQYF. The rearrangement links TRBV12-3 or TRBV12-4 to TRBJ2-7; no firm D call. The CDR3 runs to 11 residues. V was pared by 2 bases and J by 5 bases, with 4 bases between.

The gene calls are TRBV29-1 and TRBJ2-1, with TRBD2 identical over 12 bases. CDR1 SQVTM and CDR2 ANQGSEA come from the germline V gene. CDR3 length equals 14 residues. After removal of 7 bases from V and 8 bases from J, the junction contained 9 bases not matched to a gene. The CDR3 spells CSAMRASGRDEQFF. CDR3 coding DNA: TGCAGCGCCATGAGGGCTAGCGGGAGGGATGAGCAGTTCTTC.

This clonotype was picked up a small number of times. The chain couples TRBV9 to TRBJ1-5; D unresolved. From germline, CDR1 is SGDLS and CDR2 YYNGEE. The CDR3 totals 15 residues. Trimming took 0 bases from V and 8 from J, leaving 15 bases between them. The CDR3 reads CASSVGWRAREPQHF. CDR3 sequence (DNA): TGTGCCAGCAGCGTAGGTTGGAGGGCAAGGGAGCCCCAGCATTTT.

This clonotype was counted many times. The chain has TRBV29-1 and TRBJ2-7; 13 positions match TRBD2. Germline values: CDR1 SQVTM, CDR2 ANQGSEA. The ends lost 0 bases at V and 1 base at J; junction bases unmatched: 0. The CDR3 runs 15 residues. The CDR3 here is CSVEEGLAGSYEQYF. The CDR3 DNA reads as TGCAGCGTTGAAGAGGGACTAGCGGGATCCTACGAGCAGTACTTC.

This clonotype has ten or more counts. V is TRBV6-5 and J is TRBJ2-1; TRBD2 matches at 12 bases. This CDR3 is built from 16 residues. The V gene's germline CDR1 is MNHEY and CDR2 SVGAGI. The trim removed 4 bases at V and 8 bases at J, leaving 9 bases unmatched. CDR3 sequence (DNA): TGTGCCAGCAGTTCCCACAGACTAGCGGGAGAATATGAGCAGTTCTTC. It specifies CASSSHRLAGEYEQFF.

This clonotype has a count of ten or more. The chain joins TRBV5-5 to TRBJ1-4, with 8 bases matching TRBD1. This CDR3 contains 17 residues. CDR1 SGHKS and CDR2 YYEKEE come from the germline V gene (reference sequence). The junction had 13 bases not matched to a gene; V was cut back by 3 bases and J by 6 bases. The chain's CDR3 is CASSSSGQGTGDEKLFF. The CDR3 DNA follows: TGTGCCAGCAGCTCTTCTGGACAGGGTACAGGGGATGAAAAACTGTTTTTT.

This clonotype was counted many times. Here the CDR3 DNA reads TGTGCGGTGAAATTGGACGGACCTCTGAACACTGAAGCTTTCTTT. Translated: CAVKLDGPLNTEAFF. The chain uses TRBV12-3 or TRBV12-4 and TRBJ1-1; D ambiguous. The CDR3 runs 15 residues.

The gene calls are TRBV6-1 and TRBJ1-2, with D perhaps TRBD1 (6 bases). CDR1 is MNHNS and CDR2 is SASEGT in the germline V gene. The CDR3 runs to 14 residues. V was cut by 6 bases and J by 7 bases, with 18 bases left in between. The CDR3: CASSQAGGLVGYTF. The CDR3 DNA sequence: TGTGCCAGCAGCCAGGCGGGGGGCCTGGTTGGCTACACCTTC.

Ten or more counts support this clonotype. The chain is built from TRBV4-1 and TRBJ1-1; D gene ambiguous. Germline V gene sequence: CDR1 MGHRA, CDR2 YSYEKL. The germline V and J ends were trimmed by 2 bases and 0 bases, with 10 bases remaining between them. This CDR3 contains 15 residues. The CDR3 coding sequence is TGCGCCAGCAGCCAATTTACGGATTTGAACACTGAAGCTTTCTTT. Its protein product is CASSQFTDLNTEAFF.

A remark on this clonotype: This may be a read error: a much more frequent sequence differs by one nucleotide. The rearrangement joins TRBV13 to TRBJ2-1; 7 bases fit TRBD2. The CDR3 runs to 15 residues. CDR1 PRHDT and CDR2 FYEKMQ come from the germline V gene (reference sequence). V was clipped by 6 bases and J by 8 bases; unmatched bases: 13. The CDR3 DNA is TGTGCCAGCAGTGGCAGTGGGACTATCGGCCATGAGCAGTTCTTC. Translation: CASSGSGTIGHEQFF.

The chain uses TRBV28 and TRBJ1-1; 8 bases are shared with TRBD1. The CDR3 length is 15 residues. From germline, CDR1 is MDHEN and CDR2 SYDVKM. The CDR3 loop reads CASRGQGLMNTEAFF. CDR3 in DNA: TGTGCTTCCAGGGGGCAGGGGCTCATGAACACTGAAGCTTTCTTT.

This clonotype was recorded many times. The chain employs TRBV28 and TRBJ1-6; TRBD1 is a possible D gene (5 bases). The CDR3 length is 15 residues. Germline loops: CDR1 MDHEN, CDR2 SYDVKM. The chain's CDR3 is CGISQGFGTNSPLHF. Here the CDR3 DNA reads TGTGGGATTTCGCAGGGTTTTGGGACCAATTCACCCCTCCACTTT.

The rearrangement uses TRBV27 and TRBJ2-7; 13 bases fit TRBD2. The CDR3 runs to 17 residues. In germline, CDR1 is MNHEY, CDR2 SMNVEV (reference sequence). The V gene end was trimmed by 5 bases and the J gene end by 0 bases; junction bases not matched to a gene: 7. The CDR3, as DNA: TGTGCCAGCAGTCTCCTGGGACTAGCGGGGAGCTCCTACGAGCAGTACTTC. It is translated as CASSLLGLAGSSYEQYF.

V and J are TRBV6-4 and TRBJ2-3; maybe TRBD2 (5 bases). Germline loops: CDR1 MRHNA, CDR2 SNTAGT. V lost 3 bases and J 9 bases, leaving 13 bases between the germline ends. CDR3 length: 13 residues. The CDR3 spells CASSDRKGGTQYF. As DNA, the CDR3 is TGTGCCAGCAGTGATCGCAAGGGCGGGACGCAGTATTTT.

This clonotype was detected only a few times. The chain has TRBV30 and TRBJ2-2, with 7 bases aligning to TRBD2. V trimming: 5 bases; J trimming: 4 bases; junction bases outside the gene matches: 7. In germline, CDR1 is GTSNPN, CDR2 SVGIG (reference sequence). This CDR3 spans 14 amino acids. The CDR3 coding sequence is TGTGCCTGGGGGTTGGGGGGGGGCACCGGGGAGCTGTTTTTT. Translation gives CAWGLGGGTGELFF.

This clonotype was observed a handful of times. This chain links TRBV9 with TRBJ2-7; D is undetermined. V was cut by 8 bases and J by 5 bases, with 8 bases left in between. The CDR3 has 10 residues. Germline CDR1 and CDR2: SGDLS and YYNGEE. CDR3: CASWTHEQYF. CDR3 bases: TGTGCCAGTTGGACGCACGAGCAGTACTTC.

This clonotype was detected many times. CDR3 sequence reads: CASSMLYGGTYNEQFF. The CDR3 DNA is TGTGCCAGCAGTATGCTGTATGGAGGGACTTACAATGAGCAGTTCTTC. The V gene is TRBV28, the J gene TRBJ2-1, with a possible D match to TRBD2 (6 bases). Trimming took 5 bases from V and 4 from J, leaving 18 bases between them. CDR1 is MDHEN and CDR2 is SYDVKM in the germline V gene. The CDR3 runs 16 residues.

This clonotype was seen only a few times. The rearrangement links TRBV6-1 to TRBJ1-4; the D is unclear. CDR3 length: 15 residues. Trimming pared 6 bases from V and 6 bases from J, leaving 17 bases between. CDR1 and CDR2 (germline): MNHNS, SASEGT. The chain's CDR3 is CASRPRPQSYEKLFF. As DNA, the CDR3 is TGTGCCAGCAGACCTCGTCCCCAGTCCTATGAAAAACTGTTTTTT.